This T cell receptor beta chain was identified in a study of T cell responses to AZD1222 COVID-19 vaccine. Assay: immunoSEQ multiplex PCR; the TCRdb copy retains only in-frame clones and omits some. The sample holds over 130,000 clones, 88% seen once. Trimming left V 5 bases short and J 4 bases short, with 18 bases between. Germline V CDR1 and CDR2: SGHRS, YFSETQ. This CDR3 has 15 residues. This clone was observed a handful of times. Sequences were derived from peripheral blood, sampled 28 days after the second AZD1222 dose. This receptor was identified in an adult who received the AZD1222 COVID-19 vaccine. The chain carries TRBV5-1 and TRBJ2-5; D may match TRBD1 or TRBD2 (5 bases each). This CDR3 reads CASSNWGSLTETQYF. The CDR3 DNA reads as TGCGCCAGCAGTAATTGGGGGAGTTTAACAGAGACCCAGTACTTC.